This TCR beta chain comes out of a study of T cell repertoires in cytomegalovirus infection. The CDR3 runs 16 residues. Trimming pared 2 bases from V and 10 bases from J, leaving 20 bases between. Germline V lookup: CDR1 SGHTA, CDR2 FQGNSA. This clonotype showed up many times. Its antigen is not known. TCRdb redid the calling of the reads with MiXCR, one entry per CDR3 protein. The repertoire holds just under 550,000 distinct CDR3 sequences, with roughly 29% as singletons. Study results and limitations: Summed public TCR beta family frequency identified CMV carriers bearing the relevant HLA. Dominant in the ex vivo response were TCR beta clonotypes restricted by HLA-C and specific for CMV.

This chain joins TRBV7-2 and TRBJ1-4; no clear D. The sequence derives from a human donor in good health (CMV status not recorded). Some clones in this sample may be carry-over from other donors' samples. Sample: PBMCs. The CDR3 region has the DNA TGTGCCAGCAGCTTATTTAGGGTGGTATCAGCCGGAAAACTGTTTTTT. This translates into CASSLFRVVSAGKLFF. Full variable domain (missing parts from reference TRBV7-2 and TRBJ1-4): GAGVSQSPSNKVTEKGKDVELRCDPISGHTALYWYRQSLGQGLEFLIYFQGNSAPDKSGLPSDRFSAERTGGSVSTLTIQRTQQEDSAVYLCASSLFRVVSAGKLFFGSGTQLSVL.